This T cell receptor (beta chain) stems from a study of blood T cells in healthy people across ages. Germline assignment: CDR1 SGHAT and CDR2 FQNNGV. V shed 4 bases and J shed 11 bases, with 14 bases lying between them. CDR3 length: 12 residues. The authors ran a second PCR of roughly 6 to 11 cycles using a sample-barcoded 5' primer and a J-beta primer mix. Each cDNA molecule carried a tag from a template-switch adaptor that contained 12 random nucleotides. Each sample yielded at least 3 million CDR3-containing paired-end reads. Using its own MiXCR run on the 5' RACE reads, TCRdb lists one record per CDR3 protein. This table has 1.5 million to 1.8 million distinct CDR3 sequences, roughly two fifths appearing once. The total RNA that was extracted per sample amounted to at least 5 micrograms. Study outcomes and limitations: As age increased, TCR beta diversity per million T cells fell in a roughly linear fashion.

A remark on this clonotype: Its antigen is unknown.

Sequencing input: blood. This receptor was obtained from a woman aged 18-29 years in good health. The gene calls are TRBV11-2 and TRBJ2-5, with D possibly TRBD1 on 5 matching bases. The CDR3 nucleotides read TGTGCCAGCAGCTCCCAGGACATCCTGCAGTACTTC. Translated: CASSSQDILQYF.